This T cell receptor beta chain came from a study of cytomegalovirus exposure and HLA in healthy donors. Study-wide findings and caveats: A link between a missense DCLRE1C variant and TCR beta V- and J-gene trimming emerged from a later analysis.

Germline CDR1 LNHNV, CDR2 YYDKDF (reference sequence). The V and J ends lost 3 bases and 5 bases, in that order; junction bases with no gene match: 11. The length of the CDR3 is 18 residues. Turning to this clone: No antigen is known for it.

The PCR used 60 Vbeta and 13 Jbeta primers. Profiling relied on immunoSEQ multiplex PCR, and the TCRdb table lists in-frame clones only, not all of them. The repertoire holds 150,000 to 200,000 clones, with more than 70% as singletons. The clonotype originates from a man aged 35 to 55 in good health and CMV-seropositive. What was sequenced was PBMCs. V is TRBV15 and J is TRBJ2-1, with 12 bases identical to TRBD2. CDR3 sequence reads: CATSRLAGGPSLNNEQFF. The CDR3 DNA sequence: TGTGCCACCAGCAGGCTAGCGGGAGGGCCTAGCCTGAACAATGAGCAGTTCTTC. The full variable domain, in which reference TRBV15 and TRBJ2-1 provide the parts outside the CDR3, is DAMVIQNPRYQVTQFGKPVTLSCSQTLNHNVMYWYQQKSSQAPKLLFHYYDKDFNNEADTPDNFQSRRPNTSFCFLDIRSPGLGDTAMYLCATSRLAGGPSLNNEQFFGPGTRLTVL.